This paragraph covers one TCR beta chain sequence. Repertoires were generated with immunoSEQ multiplex PCR, while TCRdb's copy carries only in-frame clones and drops some. The sample contains under 85,000 clones, around 90% of which appear only once. The sample comes from a study of OX40 agonist ivuxolimab in advanced cancers. Study overall: Partial responses were achieved by three patients, of whom one had hepatocellular carcinoma and two had cutaneous melanoma.

This CDR3 spans 11 amino acids. Germline CDR1 and CDR2: DFQATT and SNEGSKA (reference sequence). V was shortened by 3 bases and J by 2 bases, with 5 bases between the two germline ends. The chain links TRBV20-1 to TRBJ2-7, with D maybe TRBD2 (5 bases). The starting material was CD4+ or CD8+ T cells sorted from blood, obtained in a trial of the OX40 agonist ivuxolimab. This TCR was sampled from an adult with an advanced solid tumor such as melanoma, head and neck, liver or kidney cancer. The CDR3 sequence: CSASGTYEQYF. The CDR3 coding sequence is TGCAGTGCTAGCGGGACCTACGAGCAGTACTTC.